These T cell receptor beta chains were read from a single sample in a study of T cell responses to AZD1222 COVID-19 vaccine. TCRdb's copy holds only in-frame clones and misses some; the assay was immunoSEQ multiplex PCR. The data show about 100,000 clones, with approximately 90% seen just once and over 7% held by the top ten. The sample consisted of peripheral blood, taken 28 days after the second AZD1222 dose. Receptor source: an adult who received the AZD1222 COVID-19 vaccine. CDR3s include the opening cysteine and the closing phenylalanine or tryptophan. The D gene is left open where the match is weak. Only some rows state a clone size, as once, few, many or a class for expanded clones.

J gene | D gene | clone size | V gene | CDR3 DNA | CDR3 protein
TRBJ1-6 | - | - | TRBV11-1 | TGTGCCAGCAGCTTAGGAAGAACAGGAGGTTCACCCCTCCACTTT | CASSLGRTGGSPLHF
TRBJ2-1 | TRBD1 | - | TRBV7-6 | TGTGCCAGCAGCTCCGGGACAGGGGGCTACAATGAGCAGTTCTTC | CASSSGTGGYNEQFF
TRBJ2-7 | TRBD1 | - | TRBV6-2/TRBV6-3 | TGTGCCAGCAGTTACGAACAGGGGATCTCCTACGAGCAGTACTTC | CASSYEQGISYEQYF
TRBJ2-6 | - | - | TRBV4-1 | TGCGCCAGCAGCCAGAGGCTCCGGGACTTCAGCTCTGGGGCCAACGTCCTGACTTTC | CASSQRLRDFSSGANVLTF
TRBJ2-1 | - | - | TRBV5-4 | TGTGCCAGCAGCTTGGAAGGGGTTAGCGGTTACAATGAGCAGTTCTTC | CASSLEGVSGYNEQFF
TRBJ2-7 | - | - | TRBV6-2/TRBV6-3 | TGTGCCAGCAGTTACCAGGGACCTTCCTACGAGCAGTACTTC | CASSYQGPSYEQYF
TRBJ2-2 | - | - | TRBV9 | TGTGCCAGCAGCGTAGGAGGCCGCGACACCGGGGAGCTGTTTTTT | CASSVGGRDTGELFF
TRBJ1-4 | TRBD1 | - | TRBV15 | TGTGCCACCAGCAGAAAATACAGGGGGGAGGGTGAAAAACTGTTTTTT | CATSRKYRGEGEKLFF
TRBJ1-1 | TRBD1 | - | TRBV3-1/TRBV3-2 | TGTGCCAGCAGCCAAAAGCTGGCAGGGGGCTTCGCTTTCTTT | CASSQKLAGGFAFF
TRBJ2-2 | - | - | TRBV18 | TGTGCCAGCTCACGACAGGGACTAACCGGGGAGCTGTTTTTT | CASSRQGLTGELFF
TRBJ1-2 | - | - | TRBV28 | TGTGCCAGCAGTACCCCAGGGACCTATGGCTACACCTTC | CASSTPGTYGYTF
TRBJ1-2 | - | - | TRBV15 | TGTGCCACCAGCAGAGGCAGCCAAGGCTATGGCTACACCTTC | CATSRGSQGYGYTF
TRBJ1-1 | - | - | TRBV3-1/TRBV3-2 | TGTGCCAGCTTGGGGGCTTTCTTT | CASLGAFF
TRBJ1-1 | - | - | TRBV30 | TGTGCCTGGAGTCACGTGAACACTGAAGCTTTCTTT | CAWSHVNTEAFF
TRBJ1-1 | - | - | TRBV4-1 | TGCGCCAGCAGCCAACAGGGATCGAACACTGAAGCTTTCTTT | CASSQQGSNTEAFF
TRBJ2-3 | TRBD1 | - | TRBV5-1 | TGCGCCAGCAGTTCCGGACAGGGGATCACAGATACGCAGTATTTT | CASSSGQGITDTQYF
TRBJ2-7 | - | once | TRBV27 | TGTGCCAGCAGTTTATCGTTGGCTAGCGCAGCCTACGAGCAGTACTTC | CASSLSLASAAYEQYF
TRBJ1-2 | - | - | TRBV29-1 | TGCAGCGTTGAAGGGGCAACAGACTATGGCTACACCTTC | CSVEGATDYGYTF
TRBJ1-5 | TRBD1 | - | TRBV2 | TGTGCCAGCAGTTACCGGGACAGGCAACTTAATCAGCCCCAGCATTTT | CASSYRDRQLNQPQHF
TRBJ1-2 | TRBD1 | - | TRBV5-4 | TGTGCCAGCAGCTTTACAGGGGAAGACTATGGCTACACCTTC | CASSFTGEDYGYTF
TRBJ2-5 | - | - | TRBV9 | TGTGCCAGCAGCGTAGGAAATGAAGGAGAACAAGAGACCCAGTACTTC | CASSVGNEGEQETQYF
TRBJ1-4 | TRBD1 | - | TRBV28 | TGTGCCAGCTCAGACAGGGACCGTAATGAAAAACTGTTTTTT | CASSDRDRNEKLFF
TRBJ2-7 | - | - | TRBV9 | TGTGCCAGCAGCGTATCCGGGACAAGCACCTACGAGCAGTACTTC | CASSVSGTSTYEQYF
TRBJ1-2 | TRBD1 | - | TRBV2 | TGTGCCAGCAGTCGACAGGGGCTAGGTGGCTACACCTTC | CASSRQGLGGYTF
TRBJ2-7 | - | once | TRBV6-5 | TGTGCCAGCAGTAATGGGCGAATTAACTACGAGCAGTACTTC | CASSNGRINYEQYF
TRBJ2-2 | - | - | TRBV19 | TGTGCCAGTAGTTATGTTGGCGGGGAGCTGTTTTTT | CASSYVGGELFF
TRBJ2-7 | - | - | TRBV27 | TGTGCCAGCAGGCCCGCACCCGCGTCCCGGGAGTTCTACGAGCAGTACTTC | CASRPAPASREFYEQYF
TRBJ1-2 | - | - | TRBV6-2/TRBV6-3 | TGTGCCAGCAGTTACACGTCGTCGGCCGGGGAGGGAGGCTACACCTTC | CASSYTSSAGEGGYTF
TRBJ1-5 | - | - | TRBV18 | TGTGCCAGCTCACCCCCAAATTCAGCCCGGGGACAGCCCCAGCATTTT | CASSPPNSARGQPQHF
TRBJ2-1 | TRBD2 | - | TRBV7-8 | TGTGCCAGCAGCTCGCGGACTAGCGGGGCTGGGAATGAGCAGTTCTTC | CASSSRTSGAGNEQFF
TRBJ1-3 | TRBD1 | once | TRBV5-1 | TGCGCCAGCAGCCTGGACAGGGGGCAGAACACCATATATTTT | CASSLDRGQNTIYF
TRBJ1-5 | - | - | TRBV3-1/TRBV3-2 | TGTGCCAGCAGCCAGGGTGGGATCAATCAGCCCCAGCATTTT | CASSQGGINQPQHF
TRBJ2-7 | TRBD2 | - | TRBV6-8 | TGTGCCAGCAGTTACTCGGCCCAGGGTGTAGTAGTAGCGGGAGTTTACGAGCAGTACTTC | CASSYSAQGVVVAGVYEQYF